This T cell receptor beta chain was found in a study of T cell responses to AZD1222 COVID-19 vaccine. Points from the study as a whole: Repertoires were sampled only after the peak T cell response.

V shed 4 bases, J shed 0 bases, and the junction held 6 bases outside the gene matches. The CDR3 has 15 amino acids. Germline CDR1 reads SGHRS; CDR2 reads YFSETQ. Method: immunoSEQ multiplex PCR; TCRdb's copy keeps in-frame clones and lacks some. The table shows roughly 140,000 clones, with more than 70% occurring only once. Pooled samples include second doses given at about 4 or 12 weeks. As concerns this clone: Its specificity is not known.

The V gene is TRBV5-1, the J gene TRBJ1-1, with 7 nucleotides matching TRBD1. Specimen: peripheral blood, collected 28 days after the second AZD1222 dose. This sequence originates from an adult who received the AZD1222 COVID-19 vaccine. As DNA, the CDR3 is TGCGCCAGCAGCACTCAGACAGGGATGAACACTGAAGCTTTCTTT. Amino acid sequence: CASSTQTGMNTEAFF.